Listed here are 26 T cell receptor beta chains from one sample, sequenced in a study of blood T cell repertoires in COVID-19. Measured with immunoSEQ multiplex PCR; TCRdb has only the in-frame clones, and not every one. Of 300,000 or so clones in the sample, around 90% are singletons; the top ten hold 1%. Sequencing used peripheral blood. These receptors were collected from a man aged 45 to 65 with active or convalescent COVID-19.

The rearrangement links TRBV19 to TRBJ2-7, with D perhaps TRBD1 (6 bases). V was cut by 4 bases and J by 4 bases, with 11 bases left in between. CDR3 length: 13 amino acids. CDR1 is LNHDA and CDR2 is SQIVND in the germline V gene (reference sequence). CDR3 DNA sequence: TGTGCCAGTAGTAGACATACAGGGTACGAGCAGTACTTC. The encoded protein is CASSRHTGYEQYF.

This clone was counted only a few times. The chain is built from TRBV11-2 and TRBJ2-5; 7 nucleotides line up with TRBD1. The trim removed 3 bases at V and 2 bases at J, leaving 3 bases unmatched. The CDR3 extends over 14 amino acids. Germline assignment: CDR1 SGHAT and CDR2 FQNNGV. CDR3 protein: CASSFPGQQETQYF. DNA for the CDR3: TGTGCCAGCAGCTTCCCGGGACAGCAAGAGACCCAGTACTTC.

This chain's CDR3 is CASSLQGGYTF. CDR3 bases: TGTGCCAGCAGCCTACAGGGAGGCTACACCTTC. The chain recombines TRBV28 with TRBJ1-2, with a tentative D call TRBD1 (6 bases). V lost 6 bases, J lost 8 bases, and 10 bases lay in between. Per germline, CDR1 MDHEN and CDR2 SYDVKM. This CDR3 comprises 11 residues.

The CDR3 bases are TGTGCCAGCACCGGGTCCGGAGATGGCTACACCTTC. This codes for CASTGSGDGYTF. V is TRBV6-5 and J is TRBJ1-2; D is undetermined. With 7 bases removed from V and 6 bases from J, the gap between germline ends came to 12 bases. CDR1 is MNHEY, CDR2 SVGAGI, per germline. The CDR3 has 12 amino acids.

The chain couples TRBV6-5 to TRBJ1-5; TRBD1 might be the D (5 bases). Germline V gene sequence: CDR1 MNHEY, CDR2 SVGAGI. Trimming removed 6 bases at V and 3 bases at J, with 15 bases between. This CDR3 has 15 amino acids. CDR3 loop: CASSPDRAFNQPQHF. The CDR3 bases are TGTGCCAGCAGCCCCGACAGAGCGTTCAATCAGCCCCAGCATTTT.

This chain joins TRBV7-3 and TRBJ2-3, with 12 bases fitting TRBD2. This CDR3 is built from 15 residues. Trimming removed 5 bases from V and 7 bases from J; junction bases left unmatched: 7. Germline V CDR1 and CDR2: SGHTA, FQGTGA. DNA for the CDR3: TGTGCCAGCAGCCAGCGGACTAGCGGGACCAATACGCAGTATTTT. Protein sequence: CASSQRTSGTNTQYF. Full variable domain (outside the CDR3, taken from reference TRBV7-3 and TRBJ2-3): GAGVSQTPSNKVTEKGKYVELRCDPISGHTALYWYRQSLGQGPEFLIYFQGTGAADDSGLPNDRFFAVRPEGSVSTLKIQRTERGDSAVYLCASSQRTSGTNTQYFGPGTRLTVL.

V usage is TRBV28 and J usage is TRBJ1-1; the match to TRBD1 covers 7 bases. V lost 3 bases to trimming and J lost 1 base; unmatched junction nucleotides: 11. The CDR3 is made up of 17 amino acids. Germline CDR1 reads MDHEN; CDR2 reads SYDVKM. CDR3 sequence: CASSFLRSGQSNTEAFF. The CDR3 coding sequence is TGTGCCAGCAGTTTCCTCAGGTCGGGACAGTCGAACACTGAAGCTTTCTTT. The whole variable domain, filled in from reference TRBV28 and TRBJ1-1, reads DVKVTQSSRYLVKRTGEKVFLECVQDMDHENMFWYRQDPGLGLRLIYFSYDVKMKEKGDIPEGYSVSREKKERFSLILESASTNQTSMYLCASSFLRSGQSNTEAFFGQGTRLTVV.

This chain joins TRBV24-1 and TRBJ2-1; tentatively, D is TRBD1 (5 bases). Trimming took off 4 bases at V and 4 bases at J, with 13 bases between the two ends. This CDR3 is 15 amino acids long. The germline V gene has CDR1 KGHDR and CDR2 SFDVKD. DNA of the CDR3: TGTGCCACCAGTGACGACAGTAAGTTTTACAATGAGCAGTTCTTC. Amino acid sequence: CATSDDSKFYNEQFF.

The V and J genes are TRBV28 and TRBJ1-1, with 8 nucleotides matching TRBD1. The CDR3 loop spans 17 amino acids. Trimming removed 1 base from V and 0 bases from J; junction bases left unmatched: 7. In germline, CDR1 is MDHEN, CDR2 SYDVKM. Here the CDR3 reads CASSLYGTGPMNTEAFF. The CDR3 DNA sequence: TGTGCCAGCAGTTTATATGGGACAGGCCCCATGAACACTGAAGCTTTCTTT.

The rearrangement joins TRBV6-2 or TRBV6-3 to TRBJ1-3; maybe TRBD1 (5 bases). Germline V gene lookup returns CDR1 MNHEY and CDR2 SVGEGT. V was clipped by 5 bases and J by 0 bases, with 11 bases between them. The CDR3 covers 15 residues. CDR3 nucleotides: TGTGCCAGCAGTCGGATCGGGGGCTCTGGAAACACCATATATTTT. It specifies CASSRIGGSGNTIYF.

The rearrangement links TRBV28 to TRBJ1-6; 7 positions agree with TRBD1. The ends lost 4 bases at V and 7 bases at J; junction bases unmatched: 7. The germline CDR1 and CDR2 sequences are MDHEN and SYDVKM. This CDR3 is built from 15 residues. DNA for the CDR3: TGTGCCAGCAGTTCAACGACAGGGACCAATTCACCCCTCCACTTT. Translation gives CASSSTTGTNSPLHF. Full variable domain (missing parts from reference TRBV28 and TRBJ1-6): DVKVTQSSRYLVKRTGEKVFLECVQDMDHENMFWYRQDPGLGLRLIYFSYDVKMKEKGDIPEGYSVSREKKERFSLILESASTNQTSMYLCASSSTTGTNSPLHFGNGTRLTVT.

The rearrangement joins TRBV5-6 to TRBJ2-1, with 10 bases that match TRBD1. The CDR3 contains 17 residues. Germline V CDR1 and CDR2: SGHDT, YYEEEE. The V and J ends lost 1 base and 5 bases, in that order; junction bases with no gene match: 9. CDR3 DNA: TGTGCCAGCAGCTTGTTCACGGGACAGGGGTTGAACAATGAGCAGTTCTTC. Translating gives CASSLFTGQGLNNEQFF.

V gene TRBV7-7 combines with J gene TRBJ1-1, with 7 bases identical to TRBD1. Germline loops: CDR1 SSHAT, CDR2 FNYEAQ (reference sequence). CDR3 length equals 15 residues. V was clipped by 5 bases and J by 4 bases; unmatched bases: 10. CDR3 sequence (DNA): TGTGCCAGCAGCCCCATAGACAGGGAAGGCACTGAAGCTTTCTTT. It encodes CASSPIDREGTEAFF.

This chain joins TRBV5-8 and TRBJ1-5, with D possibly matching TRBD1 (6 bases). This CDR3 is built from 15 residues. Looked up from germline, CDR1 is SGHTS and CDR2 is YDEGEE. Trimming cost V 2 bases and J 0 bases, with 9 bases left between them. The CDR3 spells CASSFGQNSNQPQHF. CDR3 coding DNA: TGTGCCAGCAGCTTCGGACAGAATAGCAATCAGCCCCAGCATTTT.

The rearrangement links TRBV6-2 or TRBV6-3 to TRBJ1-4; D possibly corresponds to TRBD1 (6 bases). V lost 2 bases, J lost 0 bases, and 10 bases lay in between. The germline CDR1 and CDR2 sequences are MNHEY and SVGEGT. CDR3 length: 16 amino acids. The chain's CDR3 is CASSYEGGTTNEKLFF. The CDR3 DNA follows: TGTGCCAGCAGTTACGAGGGGGGGACAACTAATGAAAAACTGTTTTTT.

CDR3 DNA sequence: TGTGCCACCAGTGATCTCCTATCGGGACATGGAGCTTTCTTT. This codes for CATSDLLSGHGAFF. The chain employs TRBV24-1 and TRBJ1-1; a possible D gene is TRBD1 (6 bases). CDR1 and CDR2 from the germline V gene are KGHDR and SFDVKD. The CDR3 totals 14 residues. V lost 3 bases to trimming and J lost 10 bases, with 17 bases between them.

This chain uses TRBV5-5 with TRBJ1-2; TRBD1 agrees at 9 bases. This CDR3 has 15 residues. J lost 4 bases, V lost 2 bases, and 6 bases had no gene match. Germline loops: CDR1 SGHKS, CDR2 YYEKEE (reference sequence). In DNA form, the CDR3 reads TGTGCCAGCAGCTTAACAGGGGGCGCAGGCTATGGCTACACCTTC. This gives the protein CASSLTGGAGYGYTF.

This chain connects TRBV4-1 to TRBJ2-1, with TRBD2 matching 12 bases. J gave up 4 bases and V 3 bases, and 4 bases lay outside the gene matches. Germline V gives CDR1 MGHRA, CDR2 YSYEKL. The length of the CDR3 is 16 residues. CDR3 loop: CASSHLGLAGYNEQFF. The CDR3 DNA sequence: TGCGCCAGCAGCCACCTCGGACTAGCGGGATACAATGAGCAGTTCTTC.

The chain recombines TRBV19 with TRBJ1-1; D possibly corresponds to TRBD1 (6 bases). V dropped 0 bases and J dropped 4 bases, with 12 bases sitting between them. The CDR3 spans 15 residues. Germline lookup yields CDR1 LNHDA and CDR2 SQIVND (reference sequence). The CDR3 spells CASSIEGGWSTEAFF. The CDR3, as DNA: TGTGCCAGTAGTATAGAAGGGGGATGGAGCACTGAAGCTTTCTTT.

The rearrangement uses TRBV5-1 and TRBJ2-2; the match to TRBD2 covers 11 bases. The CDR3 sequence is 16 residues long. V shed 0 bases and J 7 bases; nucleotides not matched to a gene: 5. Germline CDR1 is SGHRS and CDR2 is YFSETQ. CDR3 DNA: TGCGCCAGCAGCTTGGAGACTAGCGGGATCGGCGGGGAGCTGTTTTTT. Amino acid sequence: CASSLETSGIGGELFF.

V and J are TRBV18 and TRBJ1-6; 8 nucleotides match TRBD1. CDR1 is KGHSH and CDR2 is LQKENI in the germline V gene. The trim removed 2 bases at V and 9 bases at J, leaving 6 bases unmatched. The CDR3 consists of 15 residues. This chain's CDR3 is CASSPRTGLGSPLHF. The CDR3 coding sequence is TGTGCCAGCTCACCAAGGACAGGGTTAGGTTCACCCCTCCACTTT.

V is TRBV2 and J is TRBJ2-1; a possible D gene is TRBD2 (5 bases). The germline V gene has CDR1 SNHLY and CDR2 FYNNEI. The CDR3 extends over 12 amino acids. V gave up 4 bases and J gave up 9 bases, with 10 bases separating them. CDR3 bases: TGTGCCAGCAGTGGTACTAGTGGTGAGCAGTTCTTC. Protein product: CASSGTSGEQFF.

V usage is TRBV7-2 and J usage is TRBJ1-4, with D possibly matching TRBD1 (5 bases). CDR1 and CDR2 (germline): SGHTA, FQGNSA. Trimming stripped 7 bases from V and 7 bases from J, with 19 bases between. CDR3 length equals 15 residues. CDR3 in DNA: TGTGCCAGCACCGCTGCGCCAGGGTCCGGTGAAAAACTGTTTTTT. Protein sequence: CASTAAPGSGEKLFF.

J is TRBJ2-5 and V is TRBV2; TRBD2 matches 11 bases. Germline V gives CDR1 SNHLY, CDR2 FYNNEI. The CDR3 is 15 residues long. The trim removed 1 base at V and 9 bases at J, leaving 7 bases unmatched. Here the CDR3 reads CASSEGLAGLTAQYF. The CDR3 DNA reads TGTGCCAGCAGTGAAGGACTAGCGGGATTGACGGCCCAGTACTTC.

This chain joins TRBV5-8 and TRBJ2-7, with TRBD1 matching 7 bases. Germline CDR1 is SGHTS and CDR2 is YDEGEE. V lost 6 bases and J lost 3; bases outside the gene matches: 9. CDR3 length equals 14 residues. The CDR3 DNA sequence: TGTGCCAGCAACCTACAGGGGTTATACTACGAGCAGTACTTC. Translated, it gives CASNLQGLYYEQYF.

The DNA for the CDR3 is TGTGCCAGCAGCTTTACAGGGATTCCCGAGCAGTACTTC. Encoded protein: CASSFTGIPEQYF. The chain is built from TRBV5-4 and TRBJ2-7, with D possibly TRBD1 on 6 matching bases. Germline assignment: CDR1 SGHNT and CDR2 YYREEE (reference sequence). V shed 2 bases and J shed 6 bases, with 12 bases lying between them. CDR3 length: 13 amino acids.